The clone carrying this TCR beta chain was observed at least ten times. Its antigen is still unknown. The record originates from a study of T cells in Graves' hyperthyroidism and ophthalmopathy. Study-wide findings and caveats: With a median lead of about six months before onset, the model predicted ophthalmopathy.

TCR beta CDR3 sequences were amplified from RNA transcripts. The HTBI primer set drove a first-round RT-PCR of the TCR CDR3. TCRdb processed the multiplex PCR reads anew with MiXCR; each CDR3 protein has one entry. This table has around 440,000 distinct CDR3 sequences, about a sixth appearing once. Looked up from germline, CDR1 is GTSNPN and CDR2 is SVGIG (reference sequence). Trimming left V 2 bases short and J 5 bases short, with 21 bases between. CDR3 length equals 17 residues. The chain has TRBV30 and TRBJ2-2; D is undetermined. The source is a woman under 30 with Graves' hyperthyroidism. Sequencing was done on a sample of blood. The CDR3, as DNA: TGTGCCTGGAGTTGGTTCGGTCGGCCGCCTCGAACCGGGGAGCTGTTTTTT. Its translation: CAWSWFGRPPRTGELFF. The full variable domain, its missing parts supplied by reference TRBV30 and TRBJ2-2, is SQTIHQWPATLVQPVGSPLSLECTVEGTSNPNLYWYRQAAGRGLQLLFYSVGIGQISSEVPQNLSASRPQDRQFILSSKKLLLSDSGFYLCAWSWFGRPPRTGELFFGEGSRLTVL.